This T cell receptor beta chain was captured in a study of cytomegalovirus exposure and HLA in healthy donors. Whole-study context: An analysis done earlier identified some 120 million unique TCR beta sequences from 190 million or so T cells.

On this clone itself: What it recognizes is unknown.

Overall study findings and caveats: A few chains tied to CMV proved CMV antigen-specific in vitro. It is likely that the observed cluster of highly shared sequence variants was a sequencing artifact.

13 Jbeta primers and 60 Vbeta primers were used for the PCR. Original analysis: Approximately 83 million unique TCR beta chains, 9 million to 14 million shared, were counted in a later analysis. Only in-frame clones appear in the TCRdb table, and some are missing; sequencing was by immunoSEQ multiplex PCR. D and trimming were read from the DNA, whereas the V and J calls and clone size are those reported in that table. Of approximately 170,000 clones detected, approximately 80% appear once; the ten largest clones hold approximately 2.2%. Between the trimmed V and J ends, which lost 0 bases and 9 bases, there was a span of 25 bases. CDR1 SGHRS and CDR2 YFSETQ come from the germline V gene. This CDR3 contains 18 residues.

Source material: PBMCs. The source of this sequence is a male donor in good health and CMV-seronegative. This chain connects TRBV5-1 to TRBJ2-1; weak D call: TRBD2 (6 bases). The CDR3 loop is CASSLGLETLVHTSEQFF. For the CDR3, the DNA is TGCGCCAGCAGCTTGGGACTAGAGACCCTAGTACATACAAGTGAGCAGTTCTTC. Combining the CDR3 with reference TRBV5-1 and TRBJ2-1 gives the whole variable domain KAGVTQTPRYLIKTRGQQVTLSCSPISGHRSVSWYQQTPGQGLQFLFEYFSETQRNKGNFPGRFSGRQFSNSRSEMNVSTLELGDSALYLCASSLGLETLVHTSEQFFGPGTRLTVL.